This is a list of T cell receptor beta chains from one sample in a study of T cells after yellow fever vaccination. Via MiXCR, TCRdb re-called the 5' RACE reads, giving one row per CDR3 protein. The sample lists around 300,000 distinct CDR3 sequences; roughly 4% were seen once. This specimen was PBMCs, taken 5 days after the yellow fever booster vaccination. The receptors shown here come from a man between 18 and 29 years old who received the YFV17D yellow fever vaccine. The CDR3 runs from the conserved cysteine through the conserved F or W. D genes are given only for firm matches. Size is stated for part of the rows, as once, few or many counts, or as a class when the clone is expanded.

TRBV6-6	few	NA	TRBJ1-4	CASSSSVRGGKLFF	TGTGCCAGCAGCTCCAGCGTTCGGGGCGGAAAACTGTTTTTT
TRBV6-5	NA	NA	TRBJ1-6	CASQTLSGFNSPLHF	TGTGCCAGCCAGACCCTTTCAGGGTTTAATTCACCCCTCCACTTT
TRBV2	NA	TRBD1	TRBJ2-4	CASGPDRAKNIQYF	TGTGCCAGCGGGCCGGACAGGGCCAAAAACATTCAGTACTTC
TRBV18	many	TRBD1	TRBJ2-1	CASSSGQGAYNEQFF	TGTGCCAGCTCAAGCGGACAGGGGGCCTACAATGAGCAGTTCTTC
TRBV4-2	many	NA	TRBJ1-2	CASSQEGSNYGYTF	TGTGCCAGCAGCCAAGAAGGTAGCAACTATGGCTACACCTTC
TRBV7-9	NA	NA	TRBJ1-5	CASSRRVTCNQPQHF	TGTGCCAGCAGCCGGAGGGTTACATGCAATCAGCCCCAGCATTTT
TRBV20-1	NA	NA	TRBJ2-1	CSARSRASTYNEQFF	TGCAGTGCTAGGTCAAGGGCATCAACCTACAATGAGCAGTTCTTC
TRBV5-1	many	NA	TRBJ1-1	CASSDSGFLAFF	TGCGCCAGCAGCGATTCAGGGTTTTTGGCTTTCTTT
TRBV29-1	few	NA	TRBJ1-2	CSVEDPGWGYTF	TGCAGCGTTGAAGATCCAGGGTGGGGCTACACCTTC
TRBV28	many	NA	TRBJ2-5	CASSLQGPQETQYF	TGTGCCAGCAGTTTACAGGGACCGCAAGAGACCCAGTACTTC
TRBV6-5	NA	TRBD1	TRBJ2-5	CASSYGTGPQETQYF	TGTGCCAGCAGTTATGGGACAGGGCCCCAAGAGACCCAGTACTTC
TRBV7-9	few	NA	TRBJ2-5	CASSFDRAGIETQYF	TGTGCCAGCAGCTTTGACCGGGCTGGGATTGAGACCCAGTACTTC
TRBV10-3	NA	NA	TRBJ1-2	CAISEGYTANYGYTF	TGTGCCATCAGTGAAGGCTACACTGCCAACTATGGCTACACCTTC
TRBV7-9	few	NA	TRBJ2-1	CASSNWHEQFF	TGTGCCAGCAGTAATTGGCATGAGCAGTTCTTC
TRBV20-1	many	NA	TRBJ2-5	CSASPLARETQYF	TGCAGTGCTAGTCCGTTGGCTAGAGAGACCCAGTACTTC
TRBV7-2	NA	NA	TRBJ1-1	CASSLAVAGNTEAFF	TGTGCCAGCAGCTTAGCAGTGGCCGGGAACACTGAAGCTTTCTTT
TRBV28	NA	TRBD2	TRBJ2-1	CASSFGTRKSEQFF	TGTGCCAGCAGTTTCGGGACTAGGAAGAGTGAGCAGTTCTTC
TRBV9	NA	NA	TRBJ2-5	CASSVETGPGETQYF	TGTGCCAGCAGCGTAGAGACAGGTCCGGGGGAGACCCAGTACTTC
TRBV2	NA	NA	TRBJ1-1	CASSEEKGGVAFF	TGTGCCAGCAGTGAAGAGAAGGGGGGGGTAGCTTTCTTT
TRBV5-5	many	NA	TRBJ2-5	CASSLWDLETQYF	TGTGCCAGCAGCTTGTGGGACTTGGAGACCCAGTACTTC
TRBV10-2	few	NA	TRBJ1-5	CASTGSLNQPQHF	TGCGCCAGCACCGGCAGCCTCAATCAGCCCCAGCATTTT
TRBV6-5	many	NA	TRBJ2-1	CASSYSSGAVREQFF	TGTGCCAGCAGTTACTCGAGCGGAGCGGTAAGGGAGCAGTTCTTC
TRBV18	many	NA	TRBJ2-1	CASSPSYSTNEQFF	TGTGCCAGCTCACCTTCGTACAGTACCAATGAGCAGTTCTTC
TRBV7-9	many	TRBD2	TRBJ2-1	CASSPYAGGFGEQFF	TGTGCCAGCAGCCCCTATGCGGGAGGGTTCGGTGAGCAGTTCTTC
TRBV10-3	NA	NA	TRBJ1-5	CAITHRRDQPQHF	TGTGCCATCACTCACCGACGGGATCAGCCCCAGCATTTT
TRBV20-1	many	NA	TRBJ1-5	CSARGPNSNQPQHF	TGCAGTGCTAGAGGGCCAAATAGCAATCAGCCCCAGCATTTT
TRBV29-1	few	TRBD1	TRBJ1-1	CSAKDRRNTEAFF	TGCAGCGCGAAGGACAGGCGGAACACTGAAGCTTTCTTT
TRBV27	few	TRBD1	TRBJ1-6	CASSYRDSNSPLHF	TGTGCCAGCAGTTATCGGGACAGTAATTCACCCCTCCACTTT
TRBV25-1	few	NA	TRBJ1-2	CASSLTVSNYGYTF	TGTGCCAGCAGCCTGACAGTTTCTAACTATGGCTACACCTTC
TRBV3-1	many	NA	TRBJ1-3	CASSQDGAISGNTIYF	TGTGCCAGCAGCCAAGACGGAGCCATCTCTGGAAACACCATATATTTT
TRBV5-1	few	TRBD2	TRBJ2-5	CASRLLAGFGETQYF	TGCGCCAGCAGGTTGCTAGCGGGTTTCGGAGAGACCCAGTACTTC
TRBV27	few	TRBD1	TRBJ2-1	CASSSWTGGYNEQFF	TGTGCCAGCAGTTCGTGGACAGGGGGCTACAATGAGCAGTTCTTC
TRBV6-5	few	NA	TRBJ1-6	CASSLRQWNSPLHF	TGTGCCAGCAGTTTAAGACAGTGGAATTCACCCCTCCACTTT
TRBV20-1	few	TRBD2	TRBJ2-5	CSALAEETQYF	TGCAGTGCTCTAGCGGAAGAGACCCAGTACTTC
TRBV6-6	few	NA	TRBJ1-1	CASSYSEESNTEAFF	TGTGCCAGCAGTTACTCGGAGGAATCTAACACTGAAGCTTTCTTT
TRBV7-9	many	NA	TRBJ2-5	CASSRATGETQYF	TGTGCCAGCAGCCGGGCCACGGGGGAGACCCAGTACTTC
TRBV20-1	many	TRBD1	TRBJ1-5	CSARDRTGGGHQPQHF	TGCAGTGCTAGAGATCGGACAGGGGGAGGGCATCAGCCCCAGCATTTT
TRBV7-2	NA	NA	TRBJ2-7	CASSLDPGDYEQYF	TGTGCCAGCAGCTTAGACCCAGGGGACTACGAGCAGTACTTC
TRBV5-1	many	NA	TRBJ2-2	CASSLAVMNTGELFF	TGCGCCAGCAGCTTGGCGGTAATGAACACCGGGGAGCTGTTTTTT
TRBV21-1	NA	NA	TRBJ2-7	CASSKVCDTHSYEQYF	TGTGCCAGCAGCAAAGTTTGTGACACCCACTCCTACGAGCAGTACTTC
TRBV20-1	few	NA	TRBJ2-5	CSARALHEAVVTQYF	TGCAGTGCTAGAGCCCTACACGAAGCTGTGGTGACCCAGTACTTC
TRBV9	many	NA	TRBJ1-2	CASSVVGYGYTF	TGTGCCAGCAGCGTAGTCGGCTATGGCTACACCTTC
TRBV7-9	many	NA	TRBJ2-7	CASSPKLAKGYEQYF	TGTGCCAGCAGCCCGAAACTAGCTAAAGGCTACGAGCAGTACTTC
TRBV7-2	NA	TRBD1	TRBJ1-2	CASSTDRGNGYTF	TGTGCCAGCAGCACCGACAGGGGCAATGGCTACACCTTC
TRBV6-2/TRBV6-3	few	NA	TRBJ2-3	CASTPSTDTQYF	TGTGCCAGCACCCCTAGCACAGATACGCAGTATTTT
TRBV5-1	many	TRBD2	TRBJ2-1	CASSLGPREGEQFF	TGCGCCAGCAGCTTGGGGCCCAGGGAGGGCGAGCAGTTCTTC
TRBV28	NA	NA	TRBJ1-3	CASMGTGGTIYF	TGTGCCAGCATGGGAACCGGCGGCACCATATATTTT
TRBV20-1	few	NA	TRBJ2-1	CSARDLGLRGYYNEQFF	TGCAGTGCTAGAGATCTGGGGTTGCGCGGGTATTACAATGAGCAGTTCTTC
TRBV5-1	NA	NA	TRBJ1-2	CASSPTSGTNGYTF	TGCGCCAGCAGCCCTACGTCCGGGACAAATGGCTACACCTTC
TRBV6-6	many	NA	TRBJ2-4	CASSYSFLKNIQYF	TGTGCCAGCAGTTACTCGTTTCTGAAAAACATTCAGTACTTC
TRBV18	few	TRBD1	TRBJ2-3	CASRGQVTDTQYF	TGTGCCAGCCGCGGACAGGTCACAGATACGCAGTATTTT